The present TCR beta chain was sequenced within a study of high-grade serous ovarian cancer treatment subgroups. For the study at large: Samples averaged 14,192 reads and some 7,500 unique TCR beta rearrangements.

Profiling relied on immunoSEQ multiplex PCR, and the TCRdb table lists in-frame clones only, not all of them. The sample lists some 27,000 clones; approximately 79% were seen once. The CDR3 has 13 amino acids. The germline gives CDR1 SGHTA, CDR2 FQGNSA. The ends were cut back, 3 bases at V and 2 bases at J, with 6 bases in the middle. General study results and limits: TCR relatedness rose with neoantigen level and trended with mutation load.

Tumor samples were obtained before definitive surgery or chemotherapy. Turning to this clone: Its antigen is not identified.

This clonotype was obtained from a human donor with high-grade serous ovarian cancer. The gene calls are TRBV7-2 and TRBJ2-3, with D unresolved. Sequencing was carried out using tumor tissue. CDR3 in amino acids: CASSLDPTDTQYF. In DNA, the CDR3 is TGTGCCAGCAGCTTGGACCCCACAGATACGCAGTATTTT. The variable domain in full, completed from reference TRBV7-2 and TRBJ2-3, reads GAGVSQSPSNKVTEKGKDVELRCDPISGHTALYWYRQSLGQGLEFLIYFQGNSAPDKSGLPSDRFSAERTGGSVSTLTIQRTQQEDSAVYLCASSLDPTDTQYFGPGTRLTVL.